Listed here are 13 T cell receptor beta chains from one sample, sequenced in a study of T cells in narcolepsy. TCRdb's table, derived via immunoSEQ multiplex PCR, lists solely in-frame clones and lacks some. The sample records tens of thousands of clones, about nine tenths being singletons. Sequencing input: CD45RA- memory CD4+ T cells from PBMCs. Receptors were obtained from a human donor with narcolepsy.

CDR3 DNA sequence: TGTGCCAGCAGTCCCCGACCGTGGGGGGGGAGCTCGGATGAGCAGTTCTTC. This translates into CASSPRPWGGSSDEQFF. The chain links TRBV27 to TRBJ2-1, with 7 bases identical to TRBD2. With 5 bases clipped from V and 8 bases from J, the junction kept 18 bases outside the gene matches. Germline CDR1 reads MNHEY; CDR2 reads SMNVEV (reference sequence). The CDR3 totals 17 residues.

This clone was seen a few times. The chain recombines TRBV2 with TRBJ1-3; TRBD1 is a possible D gene (5 bases). Trimming removed 10 bases from V and 1 base from J, with 11 bases in between. Germline CDR1 and CDR2: SNHLY and FYNNEI. The CDR3 spans 13 residues. Here the CDR3 reads CAKEAGSGNTIYF. DNA of the CDR3: TGTGCCAAAGAGGCAGGGTCTGGAAACACCATATATTTT.

J is TRBJ2-7 and V is TRBV7-2; possibly TRBD1 for D (5 bases). V lost 3 bases, J lost 0 bases, and 9 bases lay in between. Germline V gene sequence: CDR1 SGHTA, CDR2 FQGNSA. CDR3 length: 14 residues. CDR3 sequence (DNA): TGTGCCAGCAGCTTTTCACAGGCCTCCTACGAGCAGTACTTC. The encoded protein is CASSFSQASYEQYF.

The V and J genes are TRBV27 and TRBJ1-2; D is possibly TRBD1 (5 bases). Germline V gene data show CDR1 as MNHEY and CDR2 as SMNVEV (reference sequence). V was trimmed by 6 bases and J by 2 bases, leaving 13 bases between them. The CDR3 contains 14 residues. CDR3 nucleotide sequence: TGTGCCAGCAGCCGGGGACTTCTAAACTATGGCTACACCTTC. Its protein is CASSRGLLNYGYTF.

The chain carries TRBV5-1 and TRBJ2-7; 7 bases are shared with TRBD2. The CDR3 contains 15 residues. The germline V gene encodes CDR1 SGHRS and CDR2 YFSETQ. After removal of 4 bases from V and 3 bases from J, the junction contained 10 bases not matched to a gene. This CDR3 reads CASSPRGRDGYEQYF. For the CDR3, the DNA is TGCGCCAGCAGCCCACGGGGGAGGGACGGCTACGAGCAGTACTTC. The full variable domain, rest sourced from reference TRBV5-1 and TRBJ2-7, is KAGVTQTPRYLIKTRGQQVTLSCSPISGHRSVSWYQQTPGQGLQFLFEYFSETQRNKGNFPGRFSGRQFSNSRSEMNVSTLELGDSALYLCASSPRGRDGYEQYFGPGTRLTVT.

In regard to this clone: This specimen includes other DNA sequences encoding the same CDR3. The rearrangement uses TRBV19 and TRBJ1-1; possibly TRBD1 for D (5 bases). The CDR3 length is 14 residues. Germline CDR1 is LNHDA and CDR2 is SQIVND (reference sequence). Trimming removed 3 bases from V and 2 bases from J, with 10 bases in between. CDR3 protein: CASSIQGPNTEAFF. DNA for the CDR3: TGTGCCAGTAGTATTCAGGGCCCTAACACTGAAGCTTTCTTT.

V gene TRBV29-1 combines with J gene TRBJ2-5; D is uncertain. The CDR3 contains 12 residues. The V end lost 7 bases, the J end lost 1 base, and 10 bases lay between the germline ends. Germline assignment: CDR1 SQVTM and CDR2 ANQGSEA. CDR3 DNA: TGCAGCGGGGCCCCGGGCCAAGAGACCCAGTACTTC. Protein sequence: CSGAPGQETQYF.

The CDR3 nucleotides are TGCACCAGTCAAACACCCAGGACTAGCGGCCCCAATGAGCAGTTCTTC. It codes for CTSQTPRTSGPNEQFF. The chain couples TRBV1 to TRBJ2-1; the listed D gene, TRBD2, was not tested against the DNA. TRBV1 is a pseudogene. This CDR3 spans 16 amino acids.

This chain uses TRBV5-5 with TRBJ2-7, with a possible D match to TRBD2 (6 bases). There are 16 residues in the CDR3. Trimming removed 0 bases from V and 5 bases from J, with 18 bases in between. Germline V CDR1 and CDR2: SGHKS, YYEKEE (reference sequence). CDR3 sequence reads: CASSLVGSLGTHEQYF. The CDR3 coding sequence is TGTGCCAGCAGCTTGGTCGGGAGTTTGGGGACCCACGAGCAGTACTTC.

This rearrangement joins TRBV5-6 to TRBJ1-2; TRBD1 matches at 7 bases. CDR1 and CDR2 from the germline V gene are SGHDT and YYEEEE. The CDR3 is 15 amino acids. V shed 5 bases and J 2 bases; nucleotides not matched to a gene: 9. The CDR3 bases are TGTGCCAGCAGTGGACGGACAGGATCAAACTATGGCTACACCTTC. This encodes CASSGRTGSNYGYTF.

The genes are TRBV25-1 and TRBJ1-1; perhaps TRBD1 as D (5 bases). In germline, CDR1 is MGHDK, CDR2 SYGVNS. The CDR3 runs 15 residues. The V end lost 3 bases, the J end lost 0 bases, and 11 bases lay between the germline ends. CDR3 DNA sequence: TGTGCCAGCAGTGACAGGGCACCAATGAACACTGAAGCTTTCTTT. Its translation: CASSDRAPMNTEAFF. The whole variable domain, remainder taken from reference TRBV25-1 and TRBJ1-1, is EADIYQTPRYLVIGTGKKITLECSQTMGHDKMYWYQQDPGMELHLIHYSYGVNSTEKGDLSSESTVSRIRTEHFPLTLESARPSHTSQYLCASSDRAPMNTEAFFGQGTRLTVV.

V gene TRBV11-2 combines with J gene TRBJ2-5, with TRBD2 as a possible D gene (6 bases). V was trimmed by 4 bases and J by 5 bases, leaving 17 bases between them. This CDR3 is 15 amino acids long. Per germline, CDR1 SGHAT and CDR2 FQNNGV. The CDR3 DNA follows: TGTGCCAGCAGCTCCCTACGGGGGAGGTGGGAGACCCAGTACTTC. The encoded protein is CASSSLRGRWETQYF.

This clone has a single count. CDR3 region: CASSFQTYEQYF. CDR3 sequence (DNA): TGTGCCAGCAGCTTCCAGACCTACGAGCAGTACTTC. The chain uses TRBV5-6 and TRBJ2-7; D ambiguous. The length of the CDR3 is 12 residues. V was cut by 2 bases and J by 2 bases, with 5 bases left in between. CDR1 SGHDT and CDR2 YYEEEE come from the germline V gene.